The clone carrying this TCR beta chain was seen a handful of times. The data belong to a study of blood T cell repertoires in COVID-19. Turning to the study itself: T cells, B-cell-depleted T cells, or PBMCs provided the cDNA or gDNA that served as material.

TCRdb's copy holds only in-frame clones and misses some; the assay was immunoSEQ multiplex PCR. Here the sample spans approximately 300,000 clones, 86% being singletons. Germline CDR1 is ENHRY and CDR2 is SYGVKD. This CDR3 spans 13 amino acids. With 10 bases removed from V and 0 bases from J, the gap between germline ends came to 10 bases. The sequenced material came from peripheral blood. This chain joins TRBV10-3 and TRBJ2-1, with D possibly TRBD1 on 5 matching bases. The sequence was obtained from a woman between 50 and 59 years old with acute or convalescent COVID-19. The CDR3 DNA follows: TGTGCCACCAAGGGGTACTCCTACAATGAGCAGTTCTTC. Protein sequence: CATKGYSYNEQFF.